The entry that follows covers one TCR beta chain sequence. Original processing notes: Counts of nucleated cells, estimated from reference gene primer amplification, were obtained. Using immunoSEQ multiplex PCR, the repertoire was profiled, and TCRdb retains in-frame clones only, with some absent. V and J calls and clone size follow that table, whereas D and trimming were derived from the DNA. The repertoire holds some 250,000 clones, around 90% seen once, with roughly 0.8% in the top ten. This sample was included in a study of blood T cell repertoires in COVID-19. Across the study: Samples of COVID-19 (acute and convalescent) were obtained from the United States, Italy and Spain. T cells, B-cell-depleted T cells, or PBMCs provided the cDNA or gDNA that served as material.

Germline V gene lookup returns CDR1 SEHNR and CDR2 FQNEAQ (reference sequence). With V trimmed by 5 bases and J by 9 bases, 9 bases remained unmatched. This CDR3 contains 15 residues. J is TRBJ2-1 and V is TRBV7-9, with 11 positions matching TRBD1. The specimen was peripheral blood. This TCR was sampled from a woman under 40 with acute or convalescent COVID-19. For the CDR3, the DNA is TGTGCCAGCAGCGATCTCCTTGGACAGGGGGCTGAGCAGTTCTTC. Translated, it gives CASSDLLGQGAEQFF.